These 27 T cell receptor beta chains share one sample of origin, sequenced in a study of graft-versus-host responses after intestinal transplantation. Their cognate antigens are unknown. Profiling relied on immunoSEQ multiplex PCR, and the TCRdb table lists in-frame clones only, not all of them. The data show 120,000 or so clones, just under 95% seen once. Source: unstimulated CD8+ T cells sorted from spleen or lymph node cells, taken before intestinal transplant. These receptor sequences come from a human donor who received an intestinal transplant.

This chain links TRBV4-1 with TRBJ1-4; D may be TRBD1 (6 bases). The CDR3 is made up of 16 amino acids. The V gene lost 0 bases and the J gene lost 7 bases, with 15 bases spanning the gap. CDR1 is MGHRA and CDR2 is YSYEKL in the germline V gene. The CDR3 DNA is TGCGCCAGCAGCCAAGATCTCACAAGGGGGGGTGAAAAACTGTTTTTT. Translation gives CASSQDLTRGGEKLFF.

On this clone itself: This same CDR3 is encoded by further DNA sequences in the sample. The V and J genes are TRBV11-2 and TRBJ2-3; no definite D call. This CDR3 region has 12 residues. Germline loops: CDR1 SGHAT, CDR2 FQNNGV. Trimming cost V 1 base and J 3 bases, with 2 bases left between them. CDR3 nucleotides: TGTGCCAGCAGCTTAGGGACAGATACGCAGTATTTT. Translation: CASSLGTDTQYF.

V usage is TRBV6-6 and J usage is TRBJ2-7; 9 nucleotides match TRBD1. CDR1 and CDR2 (germline): MNHNY, SVGAGI (reference sequence). This CDR3 has 15 residues. The V segment lost 2 bases and the J segment 5 bases; nucleotides outside the gene matches: 7. The chain's CDR3 is CASSYGTGFANEQYF. The CDR3 DNA reads TGTGCCAGCAGTTACGGGACAGGGTTTGCCAACGAGCAGTACTTC.

The chain uses TRBV10-1 and TRBJ2-1, with D possibly matching TRBD2 (5 bases). CDR1 and CDR2 (germline): WNHNN, SYGVQD (reference sequence). CDR3 length: 15 residues. V was trimmed by 3 bases and J by 5 bases, leaving 14 bases between them. CDR3: CASSDYSYGNNEQFF. CDR3 DNA: TGCGCCAGCAGTGACTATTCTTACGGGAACAATGAGCAGTTCTTC.

The rearrangement joins TRBV7-3 to TRBJ2-5, with D tentatively TRBD1 (7 bases). CDR3 length: 13 residues. Trimming pared 4 bases from V and 4 bases from J, leaving 10 bases between. CDR1 is SGHTA and CDR2 is FQGTGA in the germline V gene. This CDR3 is CASSYRGGETQYF. CDR3 sequence (DNA): TGTGCCAGCAGCTACAGGGGAGGAGAGACCCAGTACTTC.

The CDR3 spells CASSSDYPPRTQYF. DNA of the CDR3: TGTGCCAGCAGCTCGGACTACCCTCCGAGGACCCAGTACTTC. The chain has TRBV5-6 and TRBJ2-5; the D gene is possibly TRBD2 (6 bases). CDR3 length: 14 residues. The V gene's germline CDR1 is SGHDT and CDR2 YYEEEE. The V end was cut by 3 bases, the J end by 7 bases, with 16 bases between.

The chain uses TRBV15 and TRBJ2-3; no definite D call. Germline V gene lookup returns CDR1 LNHNV and CDR2 YYDKDF (reference sequence). With 0 bases removed from V and 2 bases from J, the gap between germline ends came to 12 bases. The CDR3 length is 16 residues. Here the CDR3 reads CATSRDHYGNTDTQYF. For the CDR3, the DNA is TGTGCCACCAGCAGAGATCACTACGGAAACACAGATACGCAGTATTTT.

This clone was seen just once. The chain employs TRBV2 and TRBJ2-7, with a weak D call TRBD2 (5 bases). The CDR3 loop spans 11 amino acids. Trimming took off 4 bases at V and 5 bases at J, with 6 bases between the two ends. In germline, CDR1 is SNHLY, CDR2 FYNNEI. CDR3 loop: CASSGRNEQYF. CDR3 nucleotides: TGTGCCAGCAGTGGGAGGAACGAGCAGTACTTC.

The chain recombines TRBV6-5 with TRBJ1-5; D might be TRBD1 (6 bases). The CDR3 is 13 amino acids. Trimming took off 2 bases at V and 7 bases at J, with 9 bases between the two ends. Germline values: CDR1 MNHEY, CDR2 SVGAGI. The CDR3: CASSYGGAQPQHF. CDR3 in DNA: TGTGCCAGCAGTTACGGGGGGGCCCAGCCCCAGCATTTT.

V is TRBV7-2 and J is TRBJ1-5, with no clear D. Between the trimmed V and J ends, which lost 1 base and 4 bases, there was a span of 11 bases. Per the germline V gene, CDR1 is SGHTA and CDR2 is FQGNSA. This CDR3 is 15 amino acids long. CDR3 amino acids: CASSLVDGVNQPQHF. The CDR3 DNA reads as TGTGCCAGCAGCTTAGTTGACGGAGTAAATCAGCCCCAGCATTTT.

The chain links TRBV28 to TRBJ1-1; D is unresolved. CDR1 is MDHEN and CDR2 is SYDVKM in the germline V gene. The CDR3 runs to 12 residues. Trimming shortened V by 5 bases and J by 11 bases, and 15 bases separated the two germline ends. The chain's CDR3 is CASSPPADSAFF. Here the CDR3 DNA reads TGTGCCAGCAGTCCCCCCGCGGATTCGGCTTTCTTT.

This sequence joins TRBV7-8 and TRBJ2-1; TRBD2 aligns across 10 bases. The trim removed 8 bases at V and 5 bases at J, leaving 6 bases unmatched. The germline V gene has CDR1 SGHVS and CDR2 FQNEAQ. CDR3 length: 14 residues. The CDR3 protein is CASLEAGGDNEQFF. In DNA, the CDR3 is TGTGCCAGCTTGGAAGCGGGAGGGGACAATGAGCAGTTCTTC.

V gene TRBV5-1 combines with J gene TRBJ2-5; D is possibly TRBD1 (5 bases). The germline V gene has CDR1 SGHRS and CDR2 YFSETQ. The germline V and J ends were trimmed by 4 bases and 1 base, with 11 bases remaining between them. CDR3 length equals 14 residues. In nucleotides, the CDR3 is TGCGCCAGCAGCCAGGGTTCTCTCCAAGAGACCCAGTACTTC. Amino acids: CASSQGSLQETQYF.

The rearrangement joins TRBV9 to TRBJ1-4; D unresolved. Germline CDR1 is SGDLS and CDR2 is YYNGEE. V lost 2 bases and J lost 0, with 5 bases in between. The CDR3 consists of 14 residues. In DNA, the CDR3 is TGTGCCAGCAGCGTCGGACCAACTAATGAAAAACTGTTTTTT. It encodes CASSVGPTNEKLFF.

Comment on this clone: Other DNA sequences in this specimen translate into the identical CDR3. The chain has TRBV11-2 and TRBJ1-5, with D unresolved. V gave up 1 base and J gave up 4 bases, with 5 bases separating them. The CDR3 contains 13 residues. CDR1 SGHAT and CDR2 FQNNGV come from the germline V gene. CDR3 in amino acids: CASSLGPNQPQHF. CDR3 coding DNA: TGTGCCAGCAGCTTAGGTCCTAATCAGCCCCAGCATTTT.

The chain carries TRBV2 and TRBJ2-7; D possibly corresponds to TRBD1 (5 bases). The V gene's germline CDR1 is SNHLY and CDR2 FYNNEI. The CDR3 is made up of 15 amino acids. The V end lost 3 bases, the J end lost 1 base, and 13 bases lay between the germline ends. For the CDR3, the DNA is TGTGCCAGCAGTGACCCGGCAGGGCTGTCCTACGAGCAGTACTTC. It translates to CASSDPAGLSYEQYF.

This clone was recorded only once. V gene TRBV28 combines with J gene TRBJ2-7, with a possible D match to TRBD1 (5 bases). Trimming removed 4 bases from V and 7 bases from J, with 14 bases in between. Looked up from germline, CDR1 is MDHEN and CDR2 is SYDVKM. The CDR3 runs to 13 residues. In nucleotides, the CDR3 is TGTGCCAGCAGTTGGATGGGGCGGTGGGAGCAGTACTTC. This codes for CASSWMGRWEQYF.

The count of this clone is one. V and J are TRBV19 and TRBJ2-5; a weak D match, TRBD1 (5 bases). CDR1 and CDR2 (germline): LNHDA, SQIVND (reference sequence). V was clipped by 4 bases and J by 3 bases, with 9 bases between them. The CDR3 length is 13 residues. CDR3 residues: CASSTGQEETQYF. CDR3 DNA sequence: TGTGCCAGTAGTACAGGGCAGGAAGAGACCCAGTACTTC.

This clone was seen only once. The rearrangement uses TRBV29-1 and TRBJ2-7; 9 bases fit TRBD1. The CDR3 is 12 amino acids. V shed 5 bases and J 6 bases; nucleotides not matched to a gene: 5. Germline CDR1 reads SQVTM; CDR2 reads ANQGSEA. The CDR3 region is CSVTGTGREQYF. In nucleotides, the CDR3 is TGCAGCGTTACCGGGACAGGGCGCGAGCAGTACTTC.

This sequence joins TRBV4-2 and TRBJ2-1; the match to TRBD2 covers 12 bases. CDR3 length: 16 residues. Germline CDR1 is LGHNA and CDR2 is YNFKEQ. The ends lost 4 bases at V and 6 bases at J; junction bases unmatched: 7. CDR3 nucleotide sequence: TGTGCCAGCAGCCCCTCTAGCGGGAGGGCCTCCAATGAGCAGTTCTTC. Translation gives CASSPSSGRASNEQFF.

This clone is a singleton in its sample. The genes are TRBV9 and TRBJ2-3, with D possibly TRBD1 on 6 matching bases. The CDR3 length is 14 residues. Trimming stripped 2 bases from V and 4 bases from J, with 11 bases between. The germline V gene encodes CDR1 SGDLS and CDR2 YYNGEE. CDR3 nucleotides: TGTGCCAGCAGCGTTAATCCAGGGGCAGATACGCAGTATTTT. This sequence encodes CASSVNPGADTQYF. The whole variable domain, remainder taken from reference TRBV9 and TRBJ2-3, is DSGVTQTPKHLITATGQRVTLRCSPRSGDLSVYWYQQSLDQGLQFLIQYYNGEERAKGNILERFSAQQFPDLHSELNLSSLELGDSALYFCASSVNPGADTQYFGPGTRLTVL.

In the case of this clone: Other DNA sequences in this specimen translate into the identical CDR3. The chain couples TRBV27 to TRBJ2-7; TRBD1 is a possible D gene (5 bases). Germline CDR1 is MNHEY and CDR2 is SMNVEV (reference sequence). This CDR3 spans 15 amino acids. V dropped 0 bases and J dropped 3 bases, with 12 bases sitting between them. The CDR3 region has the DNA TGTGCCAGCAGTTTATCGGGTACAGGATTCTACGAGCAGTACTTC. Protein sequence: CASSLSGTGFYEQYF.

The V and J genes are TRBV27 and TRBJ1-5; D call uncertain. CDR1 and CDR2 (germline): MNHEY, SMNVEV (reference sequence). The CDR3 has 13 residues. V was shortened by 5 bases and J by 7 bases, with 12 bases between the two germline ends. CDR3 nucleotides: TGTGCCAGCAGTCCTGGATCTGGGCAGCCCCAGCATTTT. Translating it yields CASSPGSGQPQHF.

The chain has TRBV2 and TRBJ2-1; D is unclear. Between the trimmed V and J ends, which lost 4 bases and 0 bases, there was a span of 13 bases. The germline V gene has CDR1 SNHLY and CDR2 FYNNEI. This CDR3 spans 16 amino acids. The CDR3 DNA sequence: TGTGCCAGCAGTGGGGATTCTTCGAGCTCCTACAATGAGCAGTTCTTC. It specifies CASSGDSSSSYNEQFF.

The V and J genes are TRBV5-6 and TRBJ1-1; D is ambiguous. Per germline, CDR1 SGHDT and CDR2 YYEEEE. Trimming took 0 bases from V and 4 from J, leaving 10 bases between them. The CDR3 is 14 residues long. The CDR3 DNA is TGTGCCAGCAGCTTGGTAAGCGGAGGCACTGAAGCTTTCTTT. Translated, it gives CASSLVSGGTEAFF.

This chain joins TRBV13 and TRBJ1-5; the D is unclear. The CDR3 has 14 amino acids. Per the germline V gene, CDR1 is PRHDT and CDR2 is FYEKMQ (reference sequence). The germline V and J ends were trimmed by 0 bases and 4 bases, with 7 bases remaining between them. The CDR3 sequence: CASSLGGPNQPQHF. DNA for the CDR3: TGTGCCAGCAGCTTAGGAGGGCCGAATCAGCCCCAGCATTTT.

J is TRBJ1-5 and V is TRBV29-1; TRBD1 aligns across 8 bases. Germline trimming cut 7 bases from V and 0 bases from J; bases unmatched to any gene: 5. Germline V lookup: CDR1 SQVTM, CDR2 ANQGSEA. The CDR3 is 14 amino acids. Here the CDR3 DNA reads TGCAGCGCAATTACAGGGGGTAGCAATCAGCCCCAGCATTTT. Amino acid sequence: CSAITGGSNQPQHF. The variable domain in full, completed from reference TRBV29-1 and TRBJ1-5, reads SAVISQKPSRDICQRGTSLTIQCQVDSQVTMMFWYRQQPGQSLTLIATANQGSEATYESGFVIDKFPISRPNLTFSTLTVSNMSPEDSSIYLCSAITGGSNQPQHFGDGTRLSIL.